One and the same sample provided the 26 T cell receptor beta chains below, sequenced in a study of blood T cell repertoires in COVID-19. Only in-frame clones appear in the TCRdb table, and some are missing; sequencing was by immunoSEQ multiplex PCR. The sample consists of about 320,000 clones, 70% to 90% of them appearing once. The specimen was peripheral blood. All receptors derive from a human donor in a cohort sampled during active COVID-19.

The chain's CDR3 is CASSDWDRHYGYTF. CDR3 nucleotide sequence: TGTGCCAGCAGTGATTGGGACAGGCACTATGGCTACACCTTC. V and J are TRBV2 and TRBJ1-2; TRBD1 agrees at 8 bases. With V trimmed by 3 bases and J by 3 bases, 3 bases remained unmatched. The CDR3 runs to 14 residues. Per germline, CDR1 SNHLY and CDR2 FYNNEI.

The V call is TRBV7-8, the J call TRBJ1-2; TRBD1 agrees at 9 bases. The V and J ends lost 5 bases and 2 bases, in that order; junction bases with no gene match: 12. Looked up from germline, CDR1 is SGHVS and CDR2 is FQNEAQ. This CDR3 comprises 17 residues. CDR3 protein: CASSTRPGTGLNYGYTF. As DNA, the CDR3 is TGTGCCAGCAGCACCAGACCCGGGACAGGGCTAAACTATGGCTACACCTTC.

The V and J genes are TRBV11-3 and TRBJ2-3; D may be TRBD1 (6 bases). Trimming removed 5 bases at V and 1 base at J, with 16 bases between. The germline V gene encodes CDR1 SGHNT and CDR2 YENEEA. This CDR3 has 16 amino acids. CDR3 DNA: TGTGCCAGCAGCCCCGGCCTTGGGGGCGGCACAGATACGCAGTATTTT. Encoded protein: CASSPGLGGGTDTQYF. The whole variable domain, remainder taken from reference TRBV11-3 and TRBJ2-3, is EAGVVQSPRYKIIEKKQPVAFWCNPISGHNTLYWYLQNLGQGPELLIRYENEEAVDDSQLPKDRFSAERLKGVDSTLKIQPAELGDSAVYLCASSPGLGGGTDTQYFGPGTRLTVL.

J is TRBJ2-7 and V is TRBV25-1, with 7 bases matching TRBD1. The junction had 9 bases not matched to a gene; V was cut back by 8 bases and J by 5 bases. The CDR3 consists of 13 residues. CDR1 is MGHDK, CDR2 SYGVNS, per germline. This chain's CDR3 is CASVGQVKNEQYF. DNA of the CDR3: TGTGCCAGCGTTGGACAGGTTAAGAACGAGCAGTACTTC.

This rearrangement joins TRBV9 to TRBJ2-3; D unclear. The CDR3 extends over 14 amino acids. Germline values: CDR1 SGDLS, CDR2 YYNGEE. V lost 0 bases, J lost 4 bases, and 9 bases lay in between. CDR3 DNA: TGTGCCAGCAGCGTAGGGAGAGATCCAGATACGCAGTATTTT. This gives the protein CASSVGRDPDTQYF.

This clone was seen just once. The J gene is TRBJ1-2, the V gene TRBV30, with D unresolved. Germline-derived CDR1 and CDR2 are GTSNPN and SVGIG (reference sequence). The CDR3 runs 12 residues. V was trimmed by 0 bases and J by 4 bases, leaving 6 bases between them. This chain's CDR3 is CAWSVGTYGYTF. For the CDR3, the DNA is TGTGCCTGGAGTGTGGGCACCTATGGCTACACCTTC. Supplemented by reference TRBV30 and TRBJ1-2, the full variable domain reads SQTIHQWPATLVQPVGSPLSLECTVEGTSNPNLYWYRQAAGRGLQLLFYSVGIGQISSEVPQNLSASRPQDRQFILSSKKLLLSDSGFYLCAWSVGTYGYTFGSGTRLTVV.

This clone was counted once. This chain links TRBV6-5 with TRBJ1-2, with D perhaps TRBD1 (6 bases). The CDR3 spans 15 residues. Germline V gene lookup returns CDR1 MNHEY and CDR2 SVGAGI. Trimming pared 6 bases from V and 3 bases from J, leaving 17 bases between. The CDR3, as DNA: TGTGCCAGCAGCCTAGGGTGGGGGCTAGACTATGGCTACACCTTC. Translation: CASSLGWGLDYGYTF.

Here the CDR3 DNA reads TGTGCCAGCAGTTTAATGGGGGGGGCCTACAATAATTCACCCCTCCACTTT. This translates into CASSLMGGAYNNSPLHF. V and J are TRBV27 and TRBJ1-6, with D maybe TRBD1 (6 bases). This CDR3 region has 17 residues. From germline, CDR1 is MNHEY and CDR2 SMNVEV (reference sequence). V gave up 2 bases and J gave up 5 bases, with 16 bases separating them.

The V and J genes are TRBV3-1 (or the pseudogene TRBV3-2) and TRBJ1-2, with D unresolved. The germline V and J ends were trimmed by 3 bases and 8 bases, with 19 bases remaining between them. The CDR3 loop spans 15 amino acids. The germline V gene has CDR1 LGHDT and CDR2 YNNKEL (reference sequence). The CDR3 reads CASSHSGIRRYGYTF. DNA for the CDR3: TGTGCCAGCAGCCATTCGGGGATCCGAAGATACGGCTACACCTTC.

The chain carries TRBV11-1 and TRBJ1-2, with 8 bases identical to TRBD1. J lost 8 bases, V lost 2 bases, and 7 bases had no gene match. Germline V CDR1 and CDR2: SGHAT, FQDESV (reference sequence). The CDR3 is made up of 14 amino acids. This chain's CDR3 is CASSLYETGDGYTF. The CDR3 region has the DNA TGTGCCAGCAGCTTATACGAGACAGGGGACGGCTACACCTTC. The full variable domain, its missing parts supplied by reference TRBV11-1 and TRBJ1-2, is EAEVAQSPRYKITEKSQAVAFWCDPISGHATLYWYRQILGQGPELLVQFQDESVVDDSQLPKDRFSAERLKGVDSTLKIQPAELGDSAMYLCASSLYETGDGYTFGSGTRLTVV.

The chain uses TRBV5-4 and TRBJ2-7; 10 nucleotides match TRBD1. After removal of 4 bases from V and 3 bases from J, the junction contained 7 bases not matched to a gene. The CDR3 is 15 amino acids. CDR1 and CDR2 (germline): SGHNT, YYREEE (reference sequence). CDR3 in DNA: TGTGCCAGCAGCATCTGGGACAGGGGAGACTACGAGCAGTACTTC. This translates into CASSIWDRGDYEQYF.

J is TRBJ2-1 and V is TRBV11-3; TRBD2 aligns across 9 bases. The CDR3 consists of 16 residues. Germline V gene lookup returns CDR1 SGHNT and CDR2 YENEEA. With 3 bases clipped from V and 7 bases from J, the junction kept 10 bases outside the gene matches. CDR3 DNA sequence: TGTGCCAGCAGCTTTACCTTGCGGGGGGGCGCGAATGAGCAGTTCTTC. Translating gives CASSFTLRGGANEQFF.

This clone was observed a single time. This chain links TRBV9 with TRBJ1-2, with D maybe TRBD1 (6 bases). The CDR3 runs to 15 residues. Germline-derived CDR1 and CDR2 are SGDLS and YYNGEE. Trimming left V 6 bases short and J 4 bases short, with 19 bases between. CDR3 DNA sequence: TGTGCCAGCACCGAGGGGGAAGACTCGGGCTATGGCTACACCTTC. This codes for CASTEGEDSGYGYTF.

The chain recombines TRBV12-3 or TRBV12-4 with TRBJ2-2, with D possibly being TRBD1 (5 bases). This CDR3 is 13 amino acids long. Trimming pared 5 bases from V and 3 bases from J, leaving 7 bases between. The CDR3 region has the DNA TGTGCCAGCAGTCAGGGATACACCGGGGAGCTGTTTTTT. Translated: CASSQGYTGELFF.

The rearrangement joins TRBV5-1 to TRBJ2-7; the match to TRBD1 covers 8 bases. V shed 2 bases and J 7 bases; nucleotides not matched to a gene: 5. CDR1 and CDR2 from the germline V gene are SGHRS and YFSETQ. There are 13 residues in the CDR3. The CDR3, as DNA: TGCGCCAGCAGCTTACAGGGGGTCGAGGAGCAGTACTTC. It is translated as CASSLQGVEEQYF.

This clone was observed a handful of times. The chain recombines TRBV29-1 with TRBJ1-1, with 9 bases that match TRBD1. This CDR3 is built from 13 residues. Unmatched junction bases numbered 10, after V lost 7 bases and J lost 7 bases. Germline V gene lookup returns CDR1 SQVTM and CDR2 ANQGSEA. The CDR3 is CSARDRDKNEAFF. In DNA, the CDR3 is TGCAGCGCCAGGGACAGGGATAAGAATGAAGCTTTCTTT.

The CDR3, as DNA: TGTGCCAGCAGTTACGACAGGGGCTATGGAAACACCATATATTTT. Encoded protein: CASSYDRGYGNTIYF. The chain couples TRBV6-5 to TRBJ1-3, with 8 positions matching TRBD1. CDR3 length: 15 residues. Germline V gene data show CDR1 as MNHEY and CDR2 as SVGAGI. Germline trimming cut 2 bases from V and 3 bases from J; bases unmatched to any gene: 3.

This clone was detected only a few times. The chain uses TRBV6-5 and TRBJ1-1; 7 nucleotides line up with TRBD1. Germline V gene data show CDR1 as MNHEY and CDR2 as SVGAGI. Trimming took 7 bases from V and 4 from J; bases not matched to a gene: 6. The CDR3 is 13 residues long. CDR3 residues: CASNLSGGTEAFF. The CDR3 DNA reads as TGTGCCAGCAACCTATCAGGGGGCACTGAAGCTTTCTTT.

This CDR3 is CASIRTSGAYNEQFF. CDR3 DNA sequence: TGTGCCAGCATCAGGACTAGCGGGGCTTACAATGAGCAGTTCTTC. The rearrangement uses TRBV6-5 and TRBJ2-1; 12 bases map to TRBD2. From germline, CDR1 is MNHEY and CDR2 SVGAGI. There are 15 residues in the CDR3. Trimming at V came to 7 bases and at J to 4 bases, leaving 5 bases not matched to a gene.

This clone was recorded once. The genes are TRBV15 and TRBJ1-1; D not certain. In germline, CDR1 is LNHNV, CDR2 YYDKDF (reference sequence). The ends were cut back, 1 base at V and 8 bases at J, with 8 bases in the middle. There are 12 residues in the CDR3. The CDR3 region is CATSRAVTEAFF. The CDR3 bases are TGTGCCACCAGCAGAGCAGTAACAGAAGCTTTCTTT.

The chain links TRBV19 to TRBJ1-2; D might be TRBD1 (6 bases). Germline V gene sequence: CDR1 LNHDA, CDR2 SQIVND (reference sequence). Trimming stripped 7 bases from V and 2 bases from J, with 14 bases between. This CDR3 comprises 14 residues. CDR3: CASTILDRNYGYTF. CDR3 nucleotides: TGTGCCAGTACCATTCTCGACAGGAACTATGGCTACACCTTC.

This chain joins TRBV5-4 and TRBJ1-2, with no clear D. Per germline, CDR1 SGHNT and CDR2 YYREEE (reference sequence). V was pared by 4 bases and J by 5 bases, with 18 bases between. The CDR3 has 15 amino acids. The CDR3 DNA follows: TGTGCCAGCAGCCCCGTCCCTACAGAACTTTATGGCTACACCTTC. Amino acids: CASSPVPTELYGYTF.

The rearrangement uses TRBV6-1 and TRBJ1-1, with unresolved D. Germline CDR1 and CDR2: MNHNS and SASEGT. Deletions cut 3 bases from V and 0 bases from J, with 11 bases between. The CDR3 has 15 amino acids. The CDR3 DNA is TGTGCCAGCAGTGAGGGCAGATTACTGAACACTGAAGCTTTCTTT. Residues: CASSEGRLLNTEAFF.

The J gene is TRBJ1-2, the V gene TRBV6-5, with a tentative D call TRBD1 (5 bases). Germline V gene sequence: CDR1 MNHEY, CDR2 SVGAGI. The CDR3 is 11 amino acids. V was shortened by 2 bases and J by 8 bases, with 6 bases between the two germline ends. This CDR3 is CASSYQGGYTF. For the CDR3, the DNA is TGTGCCAGCAGTTACCAGGGAGGCTACACCTTC.

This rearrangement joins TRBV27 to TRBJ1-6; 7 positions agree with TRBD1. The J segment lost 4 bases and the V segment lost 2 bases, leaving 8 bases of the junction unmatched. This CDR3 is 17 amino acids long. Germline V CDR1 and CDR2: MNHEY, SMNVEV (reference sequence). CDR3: CASSLGRGREYNSPLHF. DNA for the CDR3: TGTGCCAGCAGTTTAGGTAGGGGGCGAGAATATAATTCACCCCTCCACTTT.

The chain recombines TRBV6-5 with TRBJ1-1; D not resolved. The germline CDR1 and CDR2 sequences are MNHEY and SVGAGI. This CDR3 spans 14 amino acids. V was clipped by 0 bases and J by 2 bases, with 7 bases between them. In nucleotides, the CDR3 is TGTGCCAGCAGTTACTCACCCAGAAACACTGAAGCTTTCTTT. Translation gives CASSYSPRNTEAFF.